The sequence of this T cell receptor beta chain was determined in a study of control samples from healthy donors and cancer patients. Generated by immunoSEQ multiplex PCR, the TCRdb table keeps only in-frame clones and is missing some. The data hold roughly 73,000 clones, with approximately 80% observed a single time. In regard to this clone: Germline is not matched at one junction end, which may reflect a read error.

The sequencing sample was made of blood. The clonotype comes from a middle-aged man in good health.

The CDR3 nucleotides are TGTGCCCGGAGGGGTGAGGGGGTTCTGAACTATGGCTACACCTTC. Its translation: CARRGEGVLNYGYTF. The chain uses TRBV30 and TRBJ1-2; a possible D gene is TRBD1 (6 bases). The CDR3 covers 15 residues. Germline V gene lookup returns CDR1 GTSNPN and CDR2 SVGIG (reference sequence).